The next 28 T cell receptor beta chains were all read from a single sample in a study of control samples from healthy donors and cancer patients. The data were produced by immunoSEQ multiplex PCR, yet TCRdb's version contains in-frame clones alone and is incomplete. The table lists more than 150,000 clones, about 93% of them singletons. Sequencing was done on a sample of blood. These receptors came from a young man in good health.

The rearrangement links TRBV5-1 to TRBJ1-1; D perhaps matches TRBD1 (5 bases). V lost 5 bases to trimming and J lost 1 base, with 9 bases between them. Germline V lookup: CDR1 SGHRS, CDR2 YFSETQ. CDR3 length: 13 amino acids. This chain's CDR3 is CASRQDPNTEAFF. CDR3 DNA sequence: TGCGCCAGCAGACAGGACCCGAACACTGAAGCTTTCTTT.

V and J are TRBV11-2 and TRBJ1-1; tentative D call: TRBD1 (5 bases). The CDR3 covers 13 residues. Germline CDR1 SGHAT, CDR2 FQNNGV. Trimming took 0 bases from V and 10 from J, leaving 12 bases between them. This chain's CDR3 is CASSLEGRGRAFF. The CDR3 coding sequence is TGTGCCAGCAGCTTAGAGGGAAGGGGAAGAGCTTTCTTT.

The chain uses TRBV6-4 and TRBJ2-3; the D gene is possibly TRBD2 (7 bases). CDR1 and CDR2 from the germline V gene are MRHNA and SNTAGT. This CDR3 comprises 14 residues. V gave up 2 bases and J gave up 2 bases, with 8 bases separating them. The DNA of the CDR3 is TGTGCCAGCAGTGACGGGGGGGCCACAGATACGCAGTATTTT. Its protein is CASSDGGATDTQYF.

The rearrangement joins TRBV2 to TRBJ2-5, with 8 nucleotides matching TRBD1. Unmatched junction bases numbered 5, after V lost 4 bases and J lost 7 bases. CDR1 and CDR2 from the germline V gene are SNHLY and FYNNEI. This CDR3 has 13 amino acids. The CDR3 coding sequence is TGTGCCAGCAGTGCCGGACAGGGACGGACCCAGTACTTC. It codes for CASSAGQGRTQYF.

The gene calls are TRBV25-1 and TRBJ1-2, with no clear D. The germline V gene has CDR1 MGHDK and CDR2 SYGVNS. V lost 5 bases to trimming and J lost 0 bases, with 4 bases between them. The CDR3 loop spans 12 amino acids. CDR3 sequence reads: CASSQPNYGYTF. The CDR3 DNA reads as TGTGCCAGCAGTCAACCTAACTATGGCTACACCTTC.

The rearrangement joins TRBV27 to TRBJ2-2, with no clear D. Germline V gene lookup returns CDR1 MNHEY and CDR2 SMNVEV (reference sequence). This CDR3 comprises 17 residues. V was clipped by 3 bases and J by 2 bases, with 16 bases between them. The CDR3 DNA reads TGTGCCAGCAGTTTCTCTATAGGGTGGGGAAACACCGGGGAGCTGTTTTTT. Translation gives CASSFSIGWGNTGELFF.

The chain links TRBV10-2 to TRBJ1-6, with D maybe TRBD1 (6 bases). The germline V gene encodes CDR1 WSHSY and CDR2 SAAADI. V was pared by 2 bases and J by 8 bases, with 10 bases between. The CDR3 has 14 amino acids. CDR3 nucleotides: TGCGCCAGCAGTGAGGAGGGGGTGGATTCACCCCTCCACTTT. Its translation: CASSEEGVDSPLHF.

The chain employs TRBV24-1 and TRBJ2-2; TRBD1 might be the D (6 bases). Germline V CDR1 and CDR2: KGHDR, SFDVKD. The CDR3 has 13 amino acids. Trimming shortened V by 9 bases and J by 6 bases, and 13 bases separated the two germline ends. The CDR3 reads CATSSRGSGELFF. CDR3 in DNA: TGTGCCACCTCTTCCAGGGGCTCCGGGGAGCTGTTTTTT.

Comments on this clone: Other DNA sequences of this sample code for an identical CDR3. The chain employs TRBV3-1 (or the pseudogene TRBV3-2) and TRBJ2-7; D ambiguous. The CDR3 runs 13 residues. Between the trimmed V and J ends, which lost 4 bases and 0 bases, there was a span of 7 bases. CDR1 and CDR2 (germline): LGHDT, YNNKEL (reference sequence). The CDR3 protein is CASSPSSSYEQYF. The DNA for the CDR3 is TGTGCCAGCAGCCCGTCTAGCTCCTACGAGCAGTACTTC.

This clone came up once. CDR3 in amino acids: CASSLEGLFTDTQYF. CDR3 coding DNA: TGCGCCAGCAGCTTGGAGGGACTCTTCACAGATACGCAGTATTTT. V is TRBV5-1 and J is TRBJ2-3, with D tentatively TRBD2 (6 bases). This CDR3 is 15 amino acids long. The V end lost 0 bases, the J end lost 2 bases, and 10 bases lay between the germline ends. The germline V gene encodes CDR1 SGHRS and CDR2 YFSETQ.

A few counts support this clone. The rearrangement uses TRBV18 and TRBJ2-5, with 11 bases matching TRBD1. V dropped 6 bases and J dropped 5; count of bases not matched to a gene: 5. This CDR3 comprises 14 residues. The germline V gene encodes CDR1 KGHSH and CDR2 LQKENI. This CDR3 reads CASSRTGGGETQYF. For the CDR3, the DNA is TGTGCCAGCTCCAGGACAGGGGGCGGGGAGACCCAGTACTTC.

The J gene is TRBJ2-7, the V gene TRBV3-1 (or the pseudogene TRBV3-2); D is possibly TRBD2 (7 bases). CDR1 and CDR2 from the germline V gene are LGHDT and YNNKEL (reference sequence). V lost 0 bases, J lost 0 bases, and 9 bases lay in between. The CDR3 totals 15 residues. The CDR3 protein is CASSQDGGLSYEQYF. CDR3 nucleotide sequence: TGTGCCAGCAGCCAAGACGGGGGGCTCTCCTACGAGCAGTACTTC.

The V gene is TRBV5-1, the J gene TRBJ2-7; no clear D. The CDR3 has 16 residues. Germline V gene sequence: CDR1 SGHRS, CDR2 YFSETQ. V dropped 0 bases and J dropped 3 bases, with 16 bases sitting between them. The CDR3: CASSLGWFKEFYEQYF. In DNA, the CDR3 is TGCGCCAGCAGCTTGGGCTGGTTCAAGGAGTTCTACGAGCAGTACTTC.

The V and J genes are TRBV5-4 and TRBJ2-7, with 8 positions matching TRBD1. CDR1 is SGHNT and CDR2 is YYREEE in the germline V gene (reference sequence). After removal of 4 bases from V and 8 bases from J, the junction contained 11 bases not matched to a gene. The CDR3 is made up of 14 amino acids. For the CDR3, the DNA is TGTGCCAGCAGCCCGGACAGGGAACAGGGGAAGCAGTACTTC. It specifies CASSPDREQGKQYF.

The J gene is TRBJ1-1, the V gene TRBV2; D may be TRBD1 (6 bases). This CDR3 is built from 14 residues. Per the germline V gene, CDR1 is SNHLY and CDR2 is FYNNEI. Trimming removed 8 bases at V and 5 bases at J, with 18 bases between. CDR3 bases: TGTGCCAGCCTGATGGACAGACCTGGAACTGAAGCTTTCTTT. This encodes CASLMDRPGTEAFF.

The chain joins TRBV11-2 to TRBJ1-5; D not certain. The CDR3 runs to 15 residues. Germline CDR1 is SGHAT and CDR2 is FQNNGV. Between the trimmed V and J ends, which lost 0 bases and 5 bases, there was a span of 11 bases. For the CDR3, the DNA is TGTGCCAGCAGCTTAGATCCATCGGAGTATCAGCCCCAGCATTTT. Its protein is CASSLDPSEYQPQHF.

J is TRBJ2-5 and V is TRBV6-1; 7 nucleotides match TRBD2. CDR1 is MNHNS, CDR2 SASEGT, per germline. Germline trimming cut 3 bases from V and 0 bases from J; bases unmatched to any gene: 4. This CDR3 region has 15 residues. CDR3 nucleotides: TGTGCCAGCAGTGATTGGGGGAGGGACCAAGAGACCCAGTACTTC. This encodes CASSDWGRDQETQYF.

This sequence joins TRBV6-5 and TRBJ2-7, with 7 bases fitting TRBD2. The CDR3 has 14 residues. Germline loops: CDR1 MNHEY, CDR2 SVGAGI. The trim removed 5 bases at V and 5 bases at J, leaving 9 bases unmatched. CDR3 protein: CASSPPPGLNEQYF. For the CDR3, the DNA is TGTGCCAGCAGTCCTCCTCCGGGACTAAACGAGCAGTACTTC.

This clone showed up just once. CDR3 bases: TGCGCCAGGATTGGGGAAGTCAATCAGCCCCAGCATTTT. Protein product: CARIGEVNQPQHF. The chain joins TRBV10-1 to TRBJ1-5; no reliable D call. Trimming left V 9 bases short and J 3 bases short, with 12 bases between. Germline CDR1 WNHNN, CDR2 SYGVQD (reference sequence). The CDR3 consists of 13 residues.

The CDR3 DNA follows: TGTGCCAGTAGAAAATCAGGGTTCTATGGCTACACCTTC. Amino acid sequence: CASRKSGFYGYTF. V gene TRBV19 combines with J gene TRBJ1-2; weak D call: TRBD1 (5 bases). V lost 6 bases to trimming and J lost 4 bases, with 12 bases between them. CDR3 size: 13 residues. Germline V CDR1 and CDR2: LNHDA, SQIVND (reference sequence).

The chain recombines TRBV24-1 with TRBJ1-1; the D gene is possibly TRBD1 (5 bases). The CDR3 covers 15 residues. Per the germline V gene, CDR1 is KGHDR and CDR2 is SFDVKD. Between the trimmed V and J ends, which lost 8 bases and 7 bases, there was a span of 22 bases. The chain's CDR3 is CATTTDPPGDYEAFF. The CDR3 coding sequence is TGTGCCACCACAACCGATCCCCCCGGGGACTATGAAGCTTTCTTT.

This clone was counted a single time. Relative to the germline gene, one junction end is altered; a read error may explain this. Different DNA sequences within this sample yield the same CDR3. The CDR3 sequence: CASSTGTSSFDEQFF. Written as DNA, the CDR3 is TGTGCCAGCTCGACCGGGACTAGTAGCTTCGATGAACAGTTCTTC. The chain employs TRBV5-4 and TRBJ2-1; 8 nucleotides match TRBD2. The germline V gene has CDR1 SGHNT and CDR2 YYREEE (reference sequence). CDR3 length: 15 amino acids.

As concerns this clone: Other DNA sequences in this specimen translate into the identical CDR3. The chain uses TRBV2 and TRBJ1-6; D call uncertain. CDR3 length equals 12 residues. Germline V CDR1 and CDR2: SNHLY, FYNNEI. The ends were cut back, 6 bases at V and 4 bases at J, with 4 bases in the middle. The DNA of the CDR3 is TGTGCCAGCAGGCTTTATAATTCACCCCTCCACTTT. Translating it yields CASRLYNSPLHF.

This chain uses TRBV6-5 with TRBJ1-3, with D perhaps matching TRBD1 (5 bases). The V and J ends lost 5 bases and 5 bases respectively, with 10 bases between them. This CDR3 has 13 amino acids. Germline CDR1 and CDR2: MNHEY and SVGAGI. CDR3 region: CASSRDERNTIYF. DNA of the CDR3: TGTGCCAGCAGTCGGGACGAAAGAAACACCATATATTTT.

This rearrangement joins TRBV6-4 to TRBJ2-2; TRBD1 agrees at 8 bases. Germline assignment: CDR1 MRHNA and CDR2 SNTAGT. The CDR3 sequence is 14 residues long. The V and J ends lost 4 bases and 7 bases, in that order; junction bases with no gene match: 5. Here the CDR3 DNA reads TGTGCCAGCAGTGGGGGACAGGATTTCGGGGAGCTGTTTTTT. It yields the protein CASSGGQDFGELFF.

This clone was seen once. Other DNA sequences within the sample encode an identical CDR3. V and J are TRBV6-1 and TRBJ2-1; D might be TRBD1 (6 bases). V lost 3 bases and J lost 7, with 7 bases in between. Germline V lookup: CDR1 MNHNS, CDR2 SASEGT. The CDR3 has 12 residues. The CDR3 here is CASSDRGNEQFF. CDR3 sequence (DNA): TGTGCCAGCAGTGACAGGGGAAATGAGCAGTTCTTC.

The CDR3 here is CASRSQGWGGYTF. DNA for the CDR3: TGTGCCAGCAGGTCACAGGGTTGGGGTGGCTACACCTTC. The chain uses TRBV7-9 and TRBJ1-2; D is possibly TRBD1 (6 bases). Germline V gene data show CDR1 as SEHNR and CDR2 as FQNEAQ (reference sequence). Trimming cost V 6 bases and J 7 bases, with 15 bases left between them. The CDR3 covers 13 residues.

The chain uses TRBV7-9 and TRBJ1-1; D is unresolved. V gave up 5 bases and J gave up 5 bases, with 9 bases separating them. The germline V gene encodes CDR1 SEHNR and CDR2 FQNEAQ (reference sequence). The CDR3 sequence is 12 residues long. CDR3 loop: CASSPLETEAFF. In DNA, the CDR3 is TGTGCCAGCAGCCCCCTAGAAACTGAAGCTTTCTTT.